This TCR beta chain was identified during a study of shared clonotypes between healthy human individuals. Here immunoSEQ multiplex PCR was the method, and the copy in TCRdb shows in-frame clones only, minus some. This sample has hundreds of thousands of clones, with approximately 90% found just once. About this clone itself: The antigen remains unidentified.

CDR3 length: 13 residues. Trimming removed 6 bases at V and 3 bases at J, with 9 bases between. Germline CDR1 and CDR2: ENHRY and SYGVKD. Study-level points and caveats: Across subsets, estimated richness was generally greater for naive than for memory populations.

Only CD45RO-negative cells positively selected for CCR7 counted as naive CD8 cells, so terminally differentiated effector memory CD45RA+ cells were excluded. The rearrangement links TRBV10-3 to TRBJ2-1, with a weak D call TRBD1 (6 bases). The clonotype originates from a young man in good health. Sequenced sample: naive CD8+ T cells sorted from blood. The CDR3 sequence: CAIRGDNYNEQFF. CDR3 DNA sequence: TGTGCCATCAGAGGGGACAACTACAATGAGCAGTTCTTC.